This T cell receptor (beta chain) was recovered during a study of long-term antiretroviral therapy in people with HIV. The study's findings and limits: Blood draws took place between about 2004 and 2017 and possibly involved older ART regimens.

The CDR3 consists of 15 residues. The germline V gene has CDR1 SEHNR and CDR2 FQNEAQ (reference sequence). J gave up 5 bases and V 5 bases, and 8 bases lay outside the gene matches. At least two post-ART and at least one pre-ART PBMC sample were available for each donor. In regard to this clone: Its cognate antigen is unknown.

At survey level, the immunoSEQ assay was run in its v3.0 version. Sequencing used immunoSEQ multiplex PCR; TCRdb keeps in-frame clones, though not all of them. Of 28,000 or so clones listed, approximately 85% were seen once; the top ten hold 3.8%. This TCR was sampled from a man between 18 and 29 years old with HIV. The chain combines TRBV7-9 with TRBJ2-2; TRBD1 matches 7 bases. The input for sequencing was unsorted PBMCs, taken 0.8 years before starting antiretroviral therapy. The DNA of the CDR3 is TGTGCCAGCAGCCCGTCCCGGGACAGAACCGGGGAGCTGTTTTTT. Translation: CASSPSRDRTGELFF.